The clone carrying this T cell receptor beta chain showed up many times. A J-beta primer mix and a sample-barcoded 5' primer were used in a second PCR of about 7 to 12 cycles. In TCRdb, the 5' RACE reads were re-called with MiXCR into one record per CDR3 protein. This sample has some 930,000 distinct CDR3 sequences; about 27% occur once, and the top ten carry approximately 10%. The V end lost 1 base, the J end lost 9 bases, and 16 bases lay between the germline ends. The CDR3 is 15 residues long. Germline V gene lookup returns CDR1 ENHRY and CDR2 SYGVKD. The entry originates in a study of blood T cells in healthy people across ages. Separately, the same data were catalogued under a study of T cells of mothers and their children. According to that study: Thymic selection shapes TCR recombination output in related pairs, and it does so similarly in unrelated pairs. Related mother-child pairs showed slightly higher but non-significant overlap than unrelated pairs.

This chain uses TRBV10-3 with TRBJ2-1; D may correspond to TRBD1 or TRBD2 (5 bases each). Sequenced sample: blood. This TCR was recovered from a woman between 40 and 55 years old in good health. The CDR3 loop is CAISELGTEYGEQFF. CDR3 DNA sequence: TGTGCCATCAGTGAGTTGGGGACCGAGTACGGTGAGCAGTTCTTC.